This is a list of T cell receptor beta chains from one sample in a study of OX40 agonist ivuxolimab in advanced cancers. Assay: immunoSEQ multiplex PCR; the TCRdb copy retains only in-frame clones and omits some. The sample yields about 83,000 clones, 92% seen once. The sequencing used CD4+ or CD8+ T cells sorted from blood, collected in a trial of the OX40 agonist ivuxolimab. The receptors were gathered from an adult with an advanced solid tumor such as melanoma, head and neck, liver or kidney cancer. The CDR3 runs from the conserved cysteine through the conserved F or W. Each record gives: V gene, D gene, J gene, clone size, CDR3 protein, CDR3 DNA. D genes are given only for firm matches. Not every row has a clone size; where given, it reads once, few, many or a size class.

v_call: TRBV11-3
d_call: NA
j_call: TRBJ2-2
clone_size: NA
cdr3_aa: CASSSLRGNTGELFF
cdr3_nt: TGTGCCAGCAGCTCTCTTCGGGGGAACACCGGGGAGCTGTTTTTT

v_call: TRBV9
d_call: NA
j_call: TRBJ2-7
clone_size: NA
cdr3_aa: CASSVGLDGSYEQYF
cdr3_nt: TGTGCCAGCAGTGTCGGGCTGGACGGCTCCTACGAGCAGTACTTC

v_call: TRBV5-1
d_call: TRBD1
j_call: TRBJ2-7
clone_size: NA
cdr3_aa: CASSLVDRGYEQYF
cdr3_nt: TGCGCCAGCAGCTTGGTGGACAGGGGTTACGAGCAGTACTTC

v_call: TRBV9
d_call: NA
j_call: TRBJ2-5
clone_size: NA
cdr3_aa: CASSGRGNGAGPETQYF
cdr3_nt: TGTGCCAGCAGCGGGCGGGGCAACGGTGCGGGGCCGGAGACCCAGTACTTC

v_call: TRBV5-1
d_call: NA
j_call: TRBJ2-2
clone_size: NA
cdr3_aa: CASSLWIGELFF
cdr3_nt: TGCGCCAGCAGCTTGTGGATCGGGGAGCTGTTTTTT

v_call: TRBV5-1
d_call: NA
j_call: TRBJ2-7
clone_size: once
cdr3_aa: CASSLVDNSYEQYF
cdr3_nt: TGCGCCAGCAGCTTGGTGGACAACTCCTACGAGCAGTACTTC

v_call: TRBV12-5
d_call: NA
j_call: TRBJ1-1
clone_size: NA
cdr3_aa: CASVEGYTEAFF
cdr3_nt: TGTGCTAGTGTCGAAGGGTACACTGAAGCTTTCTTT

v_call: TRBV13
d_call: NA
j_call: TRBJ2-7
clone_size: few
cdr3_aa: CASSFASLGGYEQYF
cdr3_nt: TGTGCCAGCAGCTTCGCTAGCCTGGGAGGCTACGAGCAGTACTTC

v_call: TRBV9
d_call: NA
j_call: TRBJ2-1
clone_size: NA
cdr3_aa: CATLSADGFPHNEQFF
cdr3_nt: TGTGCCACCCTATCCGCGGACGGGTTTCCTCACAATGAGCAGTTCTTC

v_call: TRBV5-4
d_call: TRBD1
j_call: TRBJ2-5
clone_size: NA
cdr3_aa: CASSLRQGFETQYF
cdr3_nt: TGTGCCAGCAGCCTTCGACAGGGGTTCGAGACCCAGTACTTC

v_call: TRBV10-1
d_call: NA
j_call: TRBJ1-1
clone_size: once
cdr3_aa: CASSEALRNTEAFF
cdr3_nt: TGCGCCAGCAGTGAGGCATTACGGAACACTGAAGCTTTCTTT